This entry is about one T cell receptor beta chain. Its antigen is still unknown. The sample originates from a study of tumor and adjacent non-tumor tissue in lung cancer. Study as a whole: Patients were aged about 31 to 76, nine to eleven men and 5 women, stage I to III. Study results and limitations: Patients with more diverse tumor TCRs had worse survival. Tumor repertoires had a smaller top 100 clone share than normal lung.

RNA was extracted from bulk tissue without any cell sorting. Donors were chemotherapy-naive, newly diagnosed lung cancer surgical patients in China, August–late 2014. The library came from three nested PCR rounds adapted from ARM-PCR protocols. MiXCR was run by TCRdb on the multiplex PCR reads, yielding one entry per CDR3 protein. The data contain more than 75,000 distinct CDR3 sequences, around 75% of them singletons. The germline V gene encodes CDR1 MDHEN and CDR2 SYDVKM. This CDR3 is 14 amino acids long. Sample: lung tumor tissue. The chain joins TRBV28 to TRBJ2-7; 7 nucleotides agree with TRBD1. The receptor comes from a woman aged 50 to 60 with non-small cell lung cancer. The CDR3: CVSSLNRGRYEQYF. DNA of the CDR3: TGTGTAAGCAGTTTAAACAGGGGCAGGTACGAGCAGTACTTC.